This T cell receptor beta chain stems from a study of CD8+ T cells in alopecia areata. About the study: Severity among treated patients was scored by the percentage of scalp area affected. Study findings and constraints: Because one nonresponder was included, the link of baseline CD8+ expansion to response is considered uncertain. Sequence data from scalp samples additionally include resident alphabeta T cells of normal skin. Scalp clonality decreased significantly with tofacitinib, and so did expanded CD8+ clones among the top 100.

To note about this clone: Its antigen is not identified.

Isolated RNA was reverse transcribed into cDNA used as the sequencing template. Using immunoSEQ multiplex PCR, the repertoire was profiled, and TCRdb retains in-frame clones only, with some absent. The data hold more than 90,000 clones, with about 61% observed a single time. Regarding treatment: oral pan-JAK inhibitor, 5-10 mg twice daily. This receptor was identified in a human donor with alopecia areata. Material: CD8+ T cells sorted from blood, obtained at week 4, from a patient treated with tofacitinib.

CDR3 loop: CSGGHEKNEQFF. The CDR3 bases are TGCAGCGGAGGGCATGAAAAAAATGAGCAGTTCTTC. V usage is TRBV29-1 and J usage is TRBJ2-1; D may be TRBD2 (5 bases). The germline V and J ends were trimmed by 7 bases and 7 bases, with 14 bases remaining between them. From germline, CDR1 is SQVTM and CDR2 ANQGSEA. The CDR3 runs to 12 residues.